The T cell receptor beta chain described here comes from a study of OX40 agonist ivuxolimab in advanced cancers. TCRdb's copy holds only in-frame clones and misses some; the assay was immunoSEQ multiplex PCR. The sample lists 35,000 to 45,000 clones; around 86% were seen once. The germline V gene encodes CDR1 SNHLY and CDR2 FYNNEI. The CDR3 loop spans 13 amino acids. The V end was cut by 2 bases, the J end by 5 bases, with 9 bases between. Notes on the study in general: CD8+ T cells averaged more expanded clones than CD4+.

Concerning this clone: The antigen is not known.

The chain has TRBV2 and TRBJ1-2, with a tentative D call TRBD1 (5 bases). Sequencing was performed on CD4+ or CD8+ T cells sorted from blood, taken in a trial of the OX40 agonist ivuxolimab. This clonotype was obtained from an adult with an advanced solid tumor such as melanoma, head and neck, liver or kidney cancer. The CDR3 spells CASSELGLYGYTF. The DNA of the CDR3 is TGTGCCAGCAGTGAACTGGGGCTGTATGGCTACACCTTC.